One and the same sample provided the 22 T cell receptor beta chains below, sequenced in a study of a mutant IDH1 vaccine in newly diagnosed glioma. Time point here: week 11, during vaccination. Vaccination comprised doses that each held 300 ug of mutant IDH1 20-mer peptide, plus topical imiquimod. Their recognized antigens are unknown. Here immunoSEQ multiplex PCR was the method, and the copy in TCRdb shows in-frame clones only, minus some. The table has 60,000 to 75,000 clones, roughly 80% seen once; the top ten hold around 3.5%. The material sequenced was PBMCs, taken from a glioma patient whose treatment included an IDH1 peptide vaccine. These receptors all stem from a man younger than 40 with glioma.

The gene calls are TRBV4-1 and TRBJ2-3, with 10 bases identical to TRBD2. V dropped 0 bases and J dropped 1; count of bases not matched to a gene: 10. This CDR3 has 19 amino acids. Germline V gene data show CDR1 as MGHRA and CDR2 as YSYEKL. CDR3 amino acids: CASSQDRHSGGRGTDTQYF. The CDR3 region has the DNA TGCGCCAGCAGCCAAGATCGCCATAGCGGGGGGCGGGGCACAGATACGCAGTATTTT.

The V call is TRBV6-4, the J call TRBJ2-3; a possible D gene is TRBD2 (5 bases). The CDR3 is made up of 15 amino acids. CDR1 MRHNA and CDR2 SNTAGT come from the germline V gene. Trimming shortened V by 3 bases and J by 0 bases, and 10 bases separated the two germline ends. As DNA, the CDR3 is TGTGCCAGCAGTGAAGGCGGGTTTAGCACAGATACGCAGTATTTT. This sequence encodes CASSEGGFSTDTQYF.

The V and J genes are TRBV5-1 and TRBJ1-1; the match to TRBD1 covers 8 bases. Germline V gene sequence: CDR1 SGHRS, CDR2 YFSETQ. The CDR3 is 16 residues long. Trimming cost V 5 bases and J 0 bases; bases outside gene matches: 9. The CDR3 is CASRLRTGSMNTEAFF. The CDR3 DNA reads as TGCGCCAGCAGATTGAGGACAGGGTCAATGAACACTGAAGCTTTCTTT.

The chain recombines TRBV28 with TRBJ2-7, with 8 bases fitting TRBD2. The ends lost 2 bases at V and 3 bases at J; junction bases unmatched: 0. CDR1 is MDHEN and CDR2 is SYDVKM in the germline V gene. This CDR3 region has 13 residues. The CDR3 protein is CASSLTSGYEQYF. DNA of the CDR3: TGTGCCAGCAGTTTAACTAGCGGCTACGAGCAGTACTTC.

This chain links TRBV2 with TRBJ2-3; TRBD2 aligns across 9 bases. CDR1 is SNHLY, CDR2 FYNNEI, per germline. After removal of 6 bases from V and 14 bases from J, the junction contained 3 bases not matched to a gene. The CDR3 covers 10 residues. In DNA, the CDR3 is TGTGCCAGCAGGGGGACTAGCTTGTATTTT. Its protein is CASRGTSLYF.

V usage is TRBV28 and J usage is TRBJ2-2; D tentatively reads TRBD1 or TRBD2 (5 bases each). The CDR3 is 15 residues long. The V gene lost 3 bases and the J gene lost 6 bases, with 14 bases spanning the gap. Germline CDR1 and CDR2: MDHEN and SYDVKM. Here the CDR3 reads CASSFTGLAAGELFF. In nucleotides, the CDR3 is TGTGCCAGCAGTTTTACGGGGCTAGCTGCCGGGGAGCTGTTTTTT.

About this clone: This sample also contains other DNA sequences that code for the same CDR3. In nucleotides, the CDR3 is TGTGCCAGCAGTTTAGATAGCAATCAGCCCCAGCATTTT. This encodes CASSLDSNQPQHF. The chain links TRBV28 to TRBJ1-5; D gene ambiguous. V gave up 2 bases and J gave up 0 bases, with 2 bases separating them. The V gene's germline CDR1 is MDHEN and CDR2 SYDVKM. The CDR3 is 13 residues long.

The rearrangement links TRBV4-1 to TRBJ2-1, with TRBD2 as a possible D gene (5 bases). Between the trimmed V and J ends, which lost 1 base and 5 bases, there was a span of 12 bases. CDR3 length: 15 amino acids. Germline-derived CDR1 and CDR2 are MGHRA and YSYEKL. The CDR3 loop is CASSQVVLANNEQFF. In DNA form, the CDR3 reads TGCGCCAGCAGCCAAGTTGTCCTAGCTAACAATGAGCAGTTCTTC.

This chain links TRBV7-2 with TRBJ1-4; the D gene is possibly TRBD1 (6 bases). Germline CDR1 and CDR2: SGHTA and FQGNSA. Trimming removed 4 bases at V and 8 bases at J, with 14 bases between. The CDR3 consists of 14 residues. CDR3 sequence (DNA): TGTGCCAGCAGCTGGGGGGGGCTGAAGGAAAAACTGTTTTTT. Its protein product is CASSWGGLKEKLFF.

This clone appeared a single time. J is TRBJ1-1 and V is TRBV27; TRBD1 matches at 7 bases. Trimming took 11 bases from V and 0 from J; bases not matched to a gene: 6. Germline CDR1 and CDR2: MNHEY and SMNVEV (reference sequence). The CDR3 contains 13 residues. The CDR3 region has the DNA TGTGCCGCCCGCAGGGGGATGAACACTGAAGCTTTCTTT. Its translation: CAARRGMNTEAFF.

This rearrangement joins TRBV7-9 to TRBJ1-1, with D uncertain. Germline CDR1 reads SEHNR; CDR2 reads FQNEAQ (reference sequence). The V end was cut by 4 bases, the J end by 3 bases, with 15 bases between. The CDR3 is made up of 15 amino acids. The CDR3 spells CASSSNTRRDTEAFF. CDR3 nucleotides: TGTGCCAGCAGCTCCAACACTAGAAGAGACACTGAAGCTTTCTTT.

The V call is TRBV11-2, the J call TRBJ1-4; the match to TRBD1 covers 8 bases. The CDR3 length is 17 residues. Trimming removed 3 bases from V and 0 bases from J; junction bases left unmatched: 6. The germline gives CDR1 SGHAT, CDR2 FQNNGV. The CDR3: CASSFQGAGATNEKLFF. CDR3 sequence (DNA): TGTGCCAGCAGCTTCCAGGGGGCGGGAGCAACTAATGAAAAACTGTTTTTT. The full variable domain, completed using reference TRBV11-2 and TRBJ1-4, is EAGVAQSPRYKIIEKRQSVAFWCNPISGHATLYWYQQILGQGPKLLIQFQNNGVVDDSQLPKDRFSAERLKGVDSTLKIQPAKLEDSAVYLCASSFQGAGATNEKLFFGSGTQLSVL.

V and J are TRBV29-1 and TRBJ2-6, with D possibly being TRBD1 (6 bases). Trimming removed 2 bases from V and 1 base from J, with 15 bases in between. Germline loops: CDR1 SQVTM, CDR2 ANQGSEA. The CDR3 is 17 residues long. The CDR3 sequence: CSVEHRESPSGANVLTF. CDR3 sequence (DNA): TGCAGCGTTGAACACAGGGAATCCCCGTCTGGGGCCAACGTCCTGACTTTC.

The CDR3 loop is CASSVTGSSYNEQFF. Written as DNA, the CDR3 is TGTGCCAGCAGCGTCACAGGGAGCTCCTACAATGAGCAGTTCTTC. This rearrangement joins TRBV11-3 to TRBJ2-1, with D tentatively TRBD1 (6 bases). Germline V gene sequence: CDR1 SGHNT, CDR2 YENEEA. The V end was cut by 5 bases, the J end by 0 bases, with 11 bases between. The CDR3 has 15 amino acids.

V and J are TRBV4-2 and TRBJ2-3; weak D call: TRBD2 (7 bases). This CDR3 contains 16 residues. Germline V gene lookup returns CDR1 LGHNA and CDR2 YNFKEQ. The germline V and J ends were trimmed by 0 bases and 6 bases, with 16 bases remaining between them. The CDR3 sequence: CASSQEMGGPLDTQYF. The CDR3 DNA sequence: TGTGCCAGCAGCCAAGAAATGGGGGGGCCGCTCGATACGCAGTATTTT.

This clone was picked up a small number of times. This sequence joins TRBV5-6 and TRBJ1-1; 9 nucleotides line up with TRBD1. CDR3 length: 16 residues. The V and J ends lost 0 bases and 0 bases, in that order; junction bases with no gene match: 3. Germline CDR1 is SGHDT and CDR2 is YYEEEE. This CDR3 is CASSLGTGDMNTEAFF. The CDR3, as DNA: TGTGCCAGCAGCTTGGGGACAGGGGACATGAACACTGAAGCTTTCTTT.

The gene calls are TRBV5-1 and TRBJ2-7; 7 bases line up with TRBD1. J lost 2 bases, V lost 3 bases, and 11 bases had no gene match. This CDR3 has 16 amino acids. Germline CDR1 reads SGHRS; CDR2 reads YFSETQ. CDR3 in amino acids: CASSSQTGMFTYEQYF. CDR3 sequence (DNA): TGCGCCAGCAGCTCGCAGACAGGGATGTTTACCTACGAGCAGTACTTC.

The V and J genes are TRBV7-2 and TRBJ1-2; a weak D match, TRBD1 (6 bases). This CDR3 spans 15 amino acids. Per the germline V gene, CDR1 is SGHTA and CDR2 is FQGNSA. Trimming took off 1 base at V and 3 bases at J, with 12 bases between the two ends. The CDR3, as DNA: TGTGCCAGCAGCTTAGACCTGGCAGGGGACTATGGCTACACCTTC. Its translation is CASSLDLAGDYGYTF.

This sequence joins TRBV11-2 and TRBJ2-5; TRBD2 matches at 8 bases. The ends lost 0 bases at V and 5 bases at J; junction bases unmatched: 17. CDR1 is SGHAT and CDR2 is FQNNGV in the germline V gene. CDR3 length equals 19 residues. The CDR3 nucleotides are TGTGCCAGCAGCTTAGATCAAAGGAGAGCGGGGGACGACTCGGAGACCCAGTACTTC. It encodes CASSLDQRRAGDDSETQYF.

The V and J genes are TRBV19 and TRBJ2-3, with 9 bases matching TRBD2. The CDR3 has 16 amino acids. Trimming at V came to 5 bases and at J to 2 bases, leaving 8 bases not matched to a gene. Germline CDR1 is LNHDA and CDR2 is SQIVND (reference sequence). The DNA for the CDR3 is TGTGCCAGTAGTCCCTTAGGCGGGAGGGTCACAGATACGCAGTATTTT. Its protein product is CASSPLGGRVTDTQYF. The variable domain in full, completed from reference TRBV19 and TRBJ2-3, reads DGGITQSPKYLFRKEGQNVTLSCEQNLNHDAMYWYRQDPGQGLRLIYYSQIVNDFQKGDIAEGYSVSREKKESFPLTVTSAQKNPTAFYLCASSPLGGRVTDTQYFGPGTRLTVL.

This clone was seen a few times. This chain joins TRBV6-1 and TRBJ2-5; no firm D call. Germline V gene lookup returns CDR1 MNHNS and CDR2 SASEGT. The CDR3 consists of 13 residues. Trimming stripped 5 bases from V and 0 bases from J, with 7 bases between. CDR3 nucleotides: TGTGCCAGCAGTCAGGATTACCAAGAGACCCAGTACTTC. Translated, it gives CASSQDYQETQYF.

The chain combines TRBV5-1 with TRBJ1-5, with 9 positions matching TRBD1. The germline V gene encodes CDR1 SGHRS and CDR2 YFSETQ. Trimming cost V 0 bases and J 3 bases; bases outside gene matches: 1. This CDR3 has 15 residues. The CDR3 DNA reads TGCGCCAGCAGCTTGGGGGACAGGGCCAATCAGCCCCAGCATTTT. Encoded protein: CASSLGDRANQPQHF.